What follows is one T cell receptor (beta chain) and its context. Its matching antigen is unknown. V shed 5 bases and J 3 bases; nucleotides not matched to a gene: 5. Germline V gene lookup returns CDR1 MNHNS and CDR2 SASEGT. This CDR3 spans 16 amino acids. cDNA reverse transcribed from extracted RNA served as the sequencing template. Profiled with immunoSEQ multiplex PCR; TCRdb holds only in-frame clones, not every one. The sample yields over 150,000 clones, roughly 64% seen once. This sample was included in a study of CD8+ T cells in alopecia areata. Study details: Among treated patients, oral tofacitinib was administered at 5 to 10 mg twice daily. Severity in treated patients was scored by percentage of scalp area affected. Study results and limitations: Among patients, TCR sharing was less clear than in mice, a difference possibly due in part to HLA diversity in the patient population. Many expanded lesional clones persisted in scalp and blood during tofacitinib.

The treatment was: oral pan-JAK inhibitor, 5-10 mg twice daily. This chain connects TRBV6-1 to TRBJ2-1; TRBD2 matches 12 bases. The specimen was CD8+ T cells sorted from blood, collected at week 24, from a patient treated with tofacitinib. This clonotype was obtained from a human donor with alopecia areata. The CDR3: CASSKGTSGYYNEQFF. The CDR3 DNA follows: TGTGCCAGCAGTAAAGGGACTAGCGGGTACTACAATGAGCAGTTCTTC.